This TCR beta chain was identified in a study of blood T cell repertoires in COVID-19. Overall study: Sources were T cells, B-cell-depleted T cells, or PBMCs; the material itself was cDNA or gDNA.

This clone occurred once. Original processing methods: Amplification of reference gene primers provided the estimated nucleated cell counts. Method: immunoSEQ multiplex PCR; TCRdb's copy keeps in-frame clones and lacks some. V, J and clone size derive from that table, while D and trimming were established from the DNA sequence. Of some 700,000 clones listed, 80% to 90% are singletons. This clonotype was sampled from a woman between 18 and 29 years old with acute or convalescent COVID-19. Specimen: peripheral blood.

This CDR3 reads CATRKGAGSSWYEQYF. CDR3 in DNA: TGTGCCACCAGAAAGGGGGCAGGGTCATCGTGGTACGAGCAGTACTTC. The chain uses TRBV24-1 and TRBJ2-7; the match to TRBD1 covers 7 bases. The ends lost 7 bases at V and 4 bases at J; junction bases unmatched: 15. Per germline, CDR1 KGHDR and CDR2 SFDVKD. This CDR3 has 16 amino acids.